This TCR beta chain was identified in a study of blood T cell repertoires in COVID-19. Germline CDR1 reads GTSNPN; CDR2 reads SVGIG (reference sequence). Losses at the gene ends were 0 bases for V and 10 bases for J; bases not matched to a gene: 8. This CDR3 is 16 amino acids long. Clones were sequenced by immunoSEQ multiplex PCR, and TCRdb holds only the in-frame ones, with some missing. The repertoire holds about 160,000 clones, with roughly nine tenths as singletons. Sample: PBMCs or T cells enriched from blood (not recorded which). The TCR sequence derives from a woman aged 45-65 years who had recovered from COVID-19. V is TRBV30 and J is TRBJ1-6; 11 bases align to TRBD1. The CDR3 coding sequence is TGTGCCTGGAGTGTACCCGGGACAGGGGGATACTCACCCCTCCACTTT. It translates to CAWSVPGTGGYSPLHF.